These 28 T cell receptor beta chains were all obtained from the same sample, sequenced in a study of T cell therapy after organ transplantation. Clones were sequenced by immunoSEQ multiplex PCR, and TCRdb holds only the in-frame ones, with some missing. In the table there are about 48,000 clones, approximately 94% of which are singletons. These receptors' targets are unknown. The specimen comprised CD8+ T cells from blood, sampled before autologous CMV-specific T cell therapy. The origin of the receptors is a human patient who had received a solid organ transplant and had CMV disease.

V usage is TRBV4-3 and J usage is TRBJ1-4; D gene unclear. The germline V and J ends were trimmed by 1 base and 8 bases, with 14 bases remaining between them. The CDR3 runs to 15 residues. Per the germline V gene, CDR1 is LGHNA and CDR2 is YSLEER. This CDR3 reads CASSQGVGGAEKLFF. CDR3 coding DNA: TGCGCCAGCAGCCAAGGGGTTGGTGGTGCGGAAAAACTGTTTTTT.

This chain connects TRBV6-5 to TRBJ2-5; D assignment may be TRBD1 or TRBD2 (5 bases each). This CDR3 contains 15 residues. Between the trimmed V and J ends, which lost 5 bases and 2 bases, there was a span of 15 bases. Germline loops: CDR1 MNHEY, CDR2 SVGAGI. The DNA of the CDR3 is TGTGCCAGCAGTCACCCGGGACGGGGACAAGAGACCCAGTACTTC. Its protein product is CASSHPGRGQETQYF.

This chain joins TRBV6-1 and TRBJ2-7; 13 nucleotides line up with TRBD2. This CDR3 has 15 residues. With V trimmed by 3 bases and J by 1 base, 0 bases remained unmatched. From germline, CDR1 is MNHNS and CDR2 SASEGT. The CDR3 loop is CASSETSGGSYEQYF. The CDR3 region has the DNA TGTGCCAGCAGTGAGACTAGCGGGGGGTCCTACGAGCAGTACTTC.

The chain uses TRBV5-1 and TRBJ2-7; TRBD2 might be the D (5 bases). Germline CDR1 and CDR2: SGHRS and YFSETQ. Trimming left V 4 bases short and J 2 bases short, with 7 bases between. The CDR3 totals 12 residues. The CDR3 here is CASSEGTYEQYF. The CDR3 nucleotides read TGCGCCAGCAGCGAGGGTACCTACGAGCAGTACTTC.

The chain links TRBV15 to TRBJ2-6; 7 positions match TRBD1. Germline values: CDR1 LNHNV, CDR2 YYDKDF (reference sequence). Trimming took 5 bases from V and 2 from J; bases not matched to a gene: 12. The CDR3 is 18 amino acids. DNA of the CDR3: TGTGCCACCAGCGGGGACAGATTTTCGGACCCTGGGGCCAACGTCCTGACTTTC. Protein: CATSGDRFSDPGANVLTF.

V usage is TRBV30 and J usage is TRBJ2-2, with a tentative D call TRBD2 (6 bases). This CDR3 is built from 15 residues. Germline assignment: CDR1 GTSNPN and CDR2 SVGIG (reference sequence). Trimming took 4 bases from V and 5 from J, leaving 17 bases between them. CDR3 in amino acids: CAWTGLGWETGELFF. Written as DNA, the CDR3 is TGTGCCTGGACGGGACTTGGCTGGGAAACCGGGGAGCTGTTTTTT.

The V call is TRBV2, the J call TRBJ1-5; D is possibly TRBD1 (5 bases). V was trimmed by 8 bases and J by 4 bases, leaving 12 bases between them. This CDR3 comprises 13 residues. Looked up from germline, CDR1 is SNHLY and CDR2 is FYNNEI. The CDR3 here is CASLGSGNQPQHF. For the CDR3, the DNA is TGTGCCAGCCTTGGGTCAGGGAATCAGCCCCAGCATTTT.

V gene TRBV10-3 combines with J gene TRBJ2-5, with D unresolved. This CDR3 contains 12 residues. Between the trimmed V and J ends, which lost 4 bases and 9 bases, there was a span of 12 bases. Germline CDR1 is ENHRY and CDR2 is SYGVKD. The CDR3 protein is CAISAGDKAQYF. The CDR3 coding sequence is TGTGCCATCAGTGCCGGAGATAAGGCCCAGTACTTC.

V usage is TRBV6-6 and J usage is TRBJ2-2; D call uncertain. Germline V CDR1 and CDR2: MNHNY, SVGAGI (reference sequence). The CDR3 contains 14 residues. The V end was cut by 7 bases, the J end by 6 bases, with 15 bases between. The CDR3 nucleotides read TGTGCCAGCACGTGGGAAATTTGGGCCGGGGAGCTGTTTTTT. Its protein product is CASTWEIWAGELFF.

DNA for the CDR3: TGTGCCAGCAGTTTAGGGGACACCTCGTACGAGCAGTACTTC. This gives the protein CASSLGDTSYEQYF. The chain joins TRBV27 to TRBJ2-7; weak D call: TRBD1 (6 bases). The CDR3 consists of 14 residues. In germline, CDR1 is MNHEY, CDR2 SMNVEV (reference sequence). Trimming cost V 2 bases and J 4 bases, with 12 bases left between them.

V is TRBV5-6 and J is TRBJ2-2, with a weak D call TRBD2 (6 bases). The V gene lost 0 bases and the J gene lost 4 bases, with 16 bases spanning the gap. Per germline, CDR1 SGHDT and CDR2 YYEEEE. The CDR3 length is 17 residues. The CDR3 region is CASSLVGTGLGTGELFF. The CDR3 bases are TGTGCCAGCAGCTTGGTTGGGACGGGACTGGGCACCGGGGAGCTGTTTTTT.

The sample holds a few counts of this clone. This chain links TRBV6-4 with TRBJ2-3, with TRBD2 as a possible D gene (6 bases). The CDR3 is 14 residues long. Between the trimmed V and J ends, which lost 2 bases and 0 bases, there was a span of 6 bases. Germline CDR1 reads MRHNA; CDR2 reads SNTAGT. CDR3 amino acids: CASSDGTSTDTQYF. In nucleotides, the CDR3 is TGTGCCAGCAGTGACGGGACTAGCACAGATACGCAGTATTTT.

The chain has TRBV11-2 and TRBJ1-1; D unresolved. Per germline, CDR1 SGHAT and CDR2 FQNNGV. The CDR3 loop spans 14 amino acids. Trimming removed 3 bases at V and 10 bases at J, with 18 bases between. The CDR3 DNA sequence: TGTGCCAGCAGCTTGGGTCCACGTGGCCCTGGAGCTTTCTTT. This sequence encodes CASSLGPRGPGAFF.

The rearrangement joins TRBV2 to TRBJ2-3, with a possible D match to TRBD2 (6 bases). The CDR3 has 17 residues. Looked up from germline, CDR1 is SNHLY and CDR2 is FYNNEI. Trimming cost V 2 bases and J 1 base, with 16 bases left between them. The DNA of the CDR3 is TGTGCCAGCAGTGAACTGCTAGCGCGATTGGGCACAGATACGCAGTATTTT. This encodes CASSELLARLGTDTQYF.

The CDR3 nucleotides are TGTGCCAGCAGCCAAGAGGGGTCCCCCTTCGATACGCAGTATTTT. As protein: CASSQEGSPFDTQYF. The V and J genes are TRBV4-2 and TRBJ2-3; D gene uncertain. Germline assignment: CDR1 LGHNA and CDR2 YNFKEQ. The V and J ends lost 0 bases and 6 bases respectively, with 13 bases between them. The length of the CDR3 is 15 residues.

The J gene is TRBJ1-2, the V gene TRBV27, with 9 bases identical to TRBD1. CDR1 is MNHEY, CDR2 SMNVEV, per germline (reference sequence). The V and J ends lost 5 bases and 4 bases, in that order; junction bases with no gene match: 11. The CDR3 runs 16 residues. CDR3 in amino acids: CASSVLRGTGSYGYTF. CDR3 nucleotides: TGTGCCAGCAGTGTCCTAAGGGGGACAGGGAGCTATGGCTACACCTTC.

V usage is TRBV27 and J usage is TRBJ2-7; the D is unclear. This CDR3 has 14 amino acids. Deletions cut 4 bases from V and 3 bases from J, with 13 bases between. Germline CDR1 MNHEY, CDR2 SMNVEV (reference sequence). The CDR3 loop reads CASSSGKRGYEQYF. In nucleotides, the CDR3 is TGTGCCAGCAGTTCCGGTAAGCGTGGCTACGAGCAGTACTTC.

This chain joins TRBV7-9 and TRBJ2-3; TRBD1 is a possible D gene (6 bases). Per the germline V gene, CDR1 is SEHNR and CDR2 is FQNEAQ (reference sequence). The CDR3 runs to 18 residues. Trimming pared 3 bases from V and 3 bases from J, leaving 22 bases between. This CDR3 is CASSLPRGQGLGTDTQYF. Here the CDR3 DNA reads TGTGCCAGCAGCTTGCCGAGAGGCCAGGGGCTAGGTACAGATACGCAGTATTTT.

The chain links TRBV2 to TRBJ1-5; 8 bases agree with TRBD1. Losses at the gene ends were 5 bases for V and 5 bases for J; bases not matched to a gene: 8. CDR1 and CDR2 (germline): SNHLY, FYNNEI. The CDR3 is made up of 15 amino acids. The CDR3, as DNA: TGTGCCAGCAGTACAGGGGGGCTCCTCCATCAGCCCCAGCATTTT. Protein product: CASSTGGLLHQPQHF.

CDR3: CASSIVGATARLNQPQHF. CDR3 in DNA: TGTGCCAGTAGTATAGTTGGGGCGACAGCTCGGCTCAATCAGCCCCAGCATTTT. The gene calls are TRBV19 and TRBJ1-5; D possibly corresponds to TRBD1 (5 bases). The CDR3 is made up of 18 amino acids. Germline V gene data show CDR1 as LNHDA and CDR2 as SQIVND (reference sequence). V lost 1 base, J lost 3 bases, and 19 bases lay in between.

The gene calls are TRBV29-1 and TRBJ2-1, with D possibly TRBD2 on 6 matching bases. The CDR3 has 14 residues. Trimming cost V 4 bases and J 4 bases, with 14 bases left between them. From germline, CDR1 is SQVTM and CDR2 ANQGSEA. CDR3 residues: CSVGVSGVYNEQFF. The DNA of the CDR3 is TGCAGCGTTGGGGTTAGCGGCGTTTACAATGAGCAGTTCTTC.

The V call is TRBV7-9, the J call TRBJ1-1, with a weak D call TRBD1 (6 bases). The CDR3 sequence is 15 residues long. The V and J ends lost 6 bases and 4 bases respectively, with 18 bases between them. The germline V gene encodes CDR1 SEHNR and CDR2 FQNEAQ (reference sequence). The CDR3 sequence is CASSPVQGGTTEAFF. Here the CDR3 DNA reads TGTGCCAGCAGTCCGGTACAGGGCGGGACCACTGAAGCTTTCTTT.

The chain recombines TRBV9 with TRBJ2-7, with 8 bases identical to TRBD1. This CDR3 contains 16 residues. V lost 0 bases and J lost 7; bases outside the gene matches: 12. CDR1 SGDLS and CDR2 YYNGEE come from the germline V gene. The chain's CDR3 is CASSVGGRTGSREQYF. The DNA of the CDR3 is TGTGCCAGCAGCGTAGGAGGGAGGACAGGGTCGAGGGAGCAGTACTTC.

V is TRBV6-1 and J is TRBJ1-2; D gene uncertain. The CDR3 totals 13 residues. Trimming left V 5 bases short and J 0 bases short, with 7 bases between. Germline CDR1 is MNHNS and CDR2 is SASEGT. CDR3 region: CASSSTANYGYTF. The DNA for the CDR3 is TGTGCCAGCAGTTCCACAGCTAACTATGGCTACACCTTC.

The chain uses TRBV11-2 and TRBJ1-5; TRBD1 matches at 7 bases. The CDR3 totals 17 residues. The J segment lost 1 base and the V segment lost 2 bases, leaving 8 bases of the junction unmatched. Germline loops: CDR1 SGHAT, CDR2 FQNNGV. The DNA of the CDR3 is TGTGCCAGCAGCTTACTGGGGGACAGTGGGAGCAATCAGCCCCAGCATTTT. Protein: CASSLLGDSGSNQPQHF.

This clone appeared a single time. V and J are TRBV4-2 and TRBJ1-1; possibly TRBD1 for D (6 bases). From germline, CDR1 is LGHNA and CDR2 YNFKEQ. This CDR3 comprises 16 residues. V lost 5 bases and J 0 bases, leaving 16 bases between the germline ends. CDR3 nucleotides: TGTGCCAGCAGCTTTCGGACAGCAGAACTGAACACTGAAGCTTTCTTT. Translated, it gives CASSFRTAELNTEAFF.

The gene calls are TRBV21-1 and TRBJ1-5; TRBD1 is the table's D call and was not checked against the DNA. TRBV21-1 is labeled a pseudogene. The CDR3 length is 16 residues. The CDR3 bases are TGTGCCAGCAGCGGCCGGACACGCAATAGCAATCAGCCCCAGCATTTT. The encoded protein is CASSGRTRNSNQPQHF.

This chain's CDR3 is CASSLGLAGGLGQETQYF. The CDR3 bases are TGTGCCAGCAGCTTAGGGCTAGCGGGGGGGCTCGGCCAAGAGACCCAGTACTTC. The gene calls are TRBV7-3 and TRBJ2-5, with TRBD2 matching over 12 bases. Trimming at V came to 2 bases and at J to 1 base, leaving 8 bases not matched to a gene. Germline V gives CDR1 SGHTA, CDR2 FQGTGA. This CDR3 region has 18 residues. Based on the CDR3 plus reference TRBV7-3 and TRBJ2-5, the full variable domain is GAGVSQTPSNKVTEKGKYVELRCDPISGHTALYWYRQSLGQGPEFLIYFQGTGAADDSGLPNDRFFAVRPEGSVSTLKIQRTERGDSAVYLCASSLGLAGGLGQETQYFGPGTRLLVL.